This entry lists 21 T cell receptor beta chains sequenced from one sample in a study of control samples from healthy donors and cancer patients. This table comes from immunoSEQ multiplex PCR, and its TCRdb copy is limited to in-frame clones, with some not included. Of around 140,000 clones in the sample, about 90% were seen once. Sequences were obtained from blood. The source of these receptors is a young man in good health.

The J gene is TRBJ2-5, the V gene TRBV9, with 12 nucleotides matching TRBD2. The CDR3 has 15 residues. The ends lost 3 bases at V and 5 bases at J; junction bases unmatched: 5. Germline V gene lookup returns CDR1 SGDLS and CDR2 YYNGEE. The CDR3 DNA sequence: TGTGCCAGCAGCGCCGGACTAGCGGGGTGGGAGACCCAGTACTTC. Translated, it gives CASSAGLAGWETQYF.

The chain has TRBV7-2 and TRBJ2-7; no definite D call. Germline CDR1 and CDR2: SGHTA and FQGNSA. CDR3 length: 17 amino acids. Trimming took 1 base from V and 1 from J, leaving 17 bases between them. The CDR3 DNA reads TGTGCCAGCAGCTTAGTTGCGTCTAATGGGGTTTCCTACGAGCAGTACTTC. Its translation: CASSLVASNGVSYEQYF.

For the CDR3, the DNA is TGTGCCAGCAGTCCCCATAGGGACACCCAAAAACTGTTTTTT. It translates to CASSPHRDTQKLFF. J is TRBJ1-4 and V is TRBV28, with D tentatively TRBD1 (6 bases). The CDR3 extends over 14 amino acids. Germline V lookup: CDR1 MDHEN, CDR2 SYDVKM. Deletions cut 5 bases from V and 9 bases from J, with 16 bases between. Full variable domain (rest looked up from reference TRBV28 and TRBJ1-4): DVKVTQSSRYLVKRTGEKVFLECVQDMDHENMFWYRQDPGLGLRLIYFSYDVKMKEKGDIPEGYSVSREKKERFSLILESASTNQTSMYLCASSPHRDTQKLFFGSGTQLSVL.

This clone has a single count. The V and J genes are TRBV13 and TRBJ2-1, with 11 bases that match TRBD2. CDR3 length: 17 amino acids. CDR1 and CDR2 from the germline V gene are PRHDT and FYEKMQ (reference sequence). Germline trimming cut 5 bases from V and 0 bases from J; bases unmatched to any gene: 6. CDR3 DNA sequence: TGTGCCAGCAGCCCGCCGGGACTAGCGGTCTCCTACAATGAGCAGTTCTTC. Translating it yields CASSPPGLAVSYNEQFF.

The gene calls are TRBV7-9 and TRBJ1-3; the D is unclear. Trimming shortened V by 2 bases and J by 9 bases, and 11 bases separated the two germline ends. The CDR3 is 13 amino acids. Germline CDR1 and CDR2: SEHNR and FQNEAQ (reference sequence). CDR3 nucleotide sequence: TGTGCCAGCAGCTTATCCTTGACGGGCACCATATATTTT. Amino acid sequence: CASSLSLTGTIYF.

The J gene is TRBJ2-7, the V gene TRBV10-2; TRBD2 aligns across 8 bases. With 4 bases clipped from V and 5 bases from J, the junction kept 4 bases outside the gene matches. The CDR3 loop spans 13 amino acids. The germline V gene encodes CDR1 WSHSY and CDR2 SAAADI. The CDR3 protein is CASSGTSFHEQYF. For the CDR3, the DNA is TGCGCCAGCAGTGGGACTAGCTTCCACGAGCAGTACTTC.

The chain combines TRBV28 with TRBJ1-1; D not resolved. This CDR3 comprises 12 residues. Trimming removed 1 base from V and 6 bases from J, with 6 bases in between. Per the germline V gene, CDR1 is MDHEN and CDR2 is SYDVKM. For the CDR3, the DNA is TGTGCCAGCAGTTTATCGGGTGCTGAAGCTTTCTTT. It codes for CASSLSGAEAFF.

The rearrangement uses TRBV3-1 (or the pseudogene TRBV3-2) and TRBJ2-5, with 7 bases that match TRBD1. CDR1 and CDR2 (germline): LGHDT, YNNKEL (reference sequence). V gave up 6 bases and J gave up 5 bases; unmatched junction bases: 6. The CDR3 totals 13 residues. CDR3 coding DNA: TGTGCCAGCAGTCCAGGGGGTTTGGAGACCCAGTACTTC. It encodes CASSPGGLETQYF.

This clone was seen a few times. The chain joins TRBV3-1 (or the pseudogene TRBV3-2) to TRBJ1-2, with a weak D call TRBD1 (6 bases). CDR1 and CDR2 from the germline V gene are LGHDT and YNNKEL (reference sequence). V lost 0 bases and J lost 6, with 11 bases in between. This CDR3 is 14 amino acids long. CDR3 sequence reads: CASSQDIRGDGYTF. CDR3 bases: TGTGCCAGCAGCCAAGATATAAGGGGGGATGGCTACACCTTC.

CDR3 amino acids: CASSYTYPTGAGAFF. DNA of the CDR3: TGCGCCAGCAGCTATACTTATCCGACAGGGGCGGGAGCTTTCTTT. The J gene is TRBJ1-1, the V gene TRBV5-1; 8 nucleotides line up with TRBD1. CDR1 and CDR2 (germline): SGHRS, YFSETQ. There are 15 residues in the CDR3. The ends lost 3 bases at V and 10 bases at J; junction bases unmatched: 14.

This chain uses TRBV28 with TRBJ1-2, with 8 bases matching TRBD1. This CDR3 is built from 16 residues. The junction had 10 bases not matched to a gene; V was cut back by 6 bases and J by 1 base. Germline-derived CDR1 and CDR2 are MDHEN and SYDVKM. The DNA of the CDR3 is TGTGCCAGCAGCCTAACCCCCGGACAGGGTAACTATGGCTACACCTTC. It translates to CASSLTPGQGNYGYTF.

The chain employs TRBV25-1 and TRBJ1-2; 11 positions agree with TRBD1. Germline values: CDR1 MGHDK, CDR2 SYGVNS. V trimming: 4 bases; J trimming: 6 bases; junction bases outside the gene matches: 7. CDR3 length: 15 residues. The DNA of the CDR3 is TGTGCCAGCAGTGTAGGGACAGGGGGAGTGGATGGCTACACCTTC. Protein sequence: CASSVGTGGVDGYTF.

This chain links TRBV9 with TRBJ2-1; no clear D gene. V was clipped by 0 bases and J by 6 bases, with 7 bases between them. The germline CDR1 and CDR2 sequences are SGDLS and YYNGEE. This CDR3 comprises 13 residues. The CDR3 sequence: CASSVEPFNEQFF. The CDR3 bases are TGTGCCAGCAGCGTAGAACCCTTCAATGAGCAGTTCTTC.

The chain carries TRBV6-2 or TRBV6-3 and TRBJ2-7; D unclear. The ends were cut back, 5 bases at V and 2 bases at J, with 10 bases in the middle. The CDR3 has 13 residues. Germline CDR1 is MNHEY and CDR2 is SVGEGT. CDR3 sequence (DNA): TGTGCCAGCAGTGAGATTGGACCCTACGAGCAGTACTTC. It encodes CASSEIGPYEQYF.

The chain recombines TRBV2 with TRBJ1-2; D is ambiguous. Between the trimmed V and J ends, which lost 11 bases and 1 base, there was a span of 20 bases. The CDR3 runs to 15 residues. Germline CDR1 SNHLY, CDR2 FYNNEI. The CDR3 DNA reads as TGTGCCGGCCTACCCCATGGCGGTCTTAACTATGGCTACACCTTC. It is translated as CAGLPHGGLNYGYTF.

The chain links TRBV27 to TRBJ1-6, with D possibly TRBD1 on 6 matching bases. This CDR3 contains 14 residues. Germline V gene sequence: CDR1 MNHEY, CDR2 SMNVEV (reference sequence). Between the trimmed V and J ends, which lost 7 bases and 7 bases, there was a span of 14 bases. This CDR3 reads CASTSRGGNSPLHF. The CDR3 region has the DNA TGTGCCAGCACCTCAAGGGGGGGCAATTCACCCCTCCACTTT.

The chain has TRBV11-2 and TRBJ1-6; unclear D gene. CDR3 length: 12 amino acids. Trimming shortened V by 0 bases and J by 10 bases, and 4 bases separated the two germline ends. Germline CDR1 reads SGHAT; CDR2 reads FQNNGV. CDR3 coding DNA: TGTGCCAGCAGCTTAGAACGATCACCCCTCCACTTT. This encodes CASSLERSPLHF.

Here the CDR3 reads CASVVNTEAFF. The CDR3 nucleotides read TGTGCCAGCGTGGTGAACACTGAAGCTTTCTTT. The chain couples TRBV28 to TRBJ1-1; no clear D. Trimming removed 8 bases at V and 0 bases at J, with 4 bases between. The CDR3 totals 11 residues. CDR1 is MDHEN and CDR2 is SYDVKM in the germline V gene. Drawing the rest from reference TRBV28 and TRBJ1-1, the complete variable domain is DVKVTQSSRYLVKRTGEKVFLECVQDMDHENMFWYRQDPGLGLRLIYFSYDVKMKEKGDIPEGYSVSREKKERFSLILESASTNQTSMYLCASVVNTEAFFGQGTRLTVV.

V usage is TRBV5-1 and J usage is TRBJ2-7, with no clear D. This CDR3 has 15 residues. The germline gives CDR1 SGHRS, CDR2 YFSETQ. Trimming shortened V by 2 bases and J by 3 bases, and 15 bases separated the two germline ends. The CDR3 DNA reads as TGCGCCAGCAGCTTTTTAGGACCAGCCAACTACGAGCAGTACTTC. This codes for CASSFLGPANYEQYF.

The chain joins TRBV7-3 to TRBJ1-1, with D unclear. The germline gives CDR1 SGHTA, CDR2 FQGTGA. The CDR3 is 11 amino acids. V was shortened by 5 bases and J by 12 bases, with 13 bases between the two germline ends. The CDR3 DNA reads as TGTGCCAGCAGCCGGGAACCCAACACTTTCTTT. Its protein product is CASSREPNTFF.

The chain joins TRBV15 to TRBJ2-2; TRBD2 matches 11 bases. There are 17 residues in the CDR3. Germline V gene lookup returns CDR1 LNHNV and CDR2 YYDKDF (reference sequence). V lost 0 bases to trimming and J lost 1 base; unmatched junction nucleotides: 1. CDR3 sequence (DNA): TGTGCCACCAGCAGAGATCTAGCGGGGGGGAACACCGGGGAGCTGTTTTTT. It specifies CATSRDLAGGNTGELFF.